These 24 T cell receptor beta chains originate from one sample sequenced in a study of CD8+CD57+ T cells in acquired aplastic anemia. TCR beta VDJ and CDR3 were profiled, and genomic DNA was the template. TCRdb reanalysed the reads using MiXCR and keeps one entry per CDR3 protein. The sample gives 100,000 to 130,000 distinct CDR3 sequences, roughly 51% of which show up once; 25% to 35% is in the top ten. The sequencing input was sorted CD4+, CD8+, or CD8+CD57+ T cells (not recorded which) from PBMCs. The origin of the receptors is a human donor in good health, serving as a control.

Details on this clonotype: A clone one base away is much larger, so this may be a read error. The conserved phenylalanine or tryptophan is not found at the CDR3 terminus, so this likely reflects a read error. The gene calls are TRBV4-3 and TRBJ1-2; D remains ambiguous. The V end was cut by 0 bases, the J end by 5 bases, with 10 bases between. This CDR3 spans 14 amino acids. The germline CDR1 and CDR2 sequences are LGHNA and YSLEER. The CDR3 is CASSQDVGEYGYTL. In nucleotides, the CDR3 is TGCGCCAGCAGCCAAGATGTAGGCGAATATGGCTACACCCTC.

This chain links TRBV2 with TRBJ1-2, with D hard to call. Trimming took off 4 bases at V and 6 bases at J, with 12 bases between the two ends. This CDR3 is 13 amino acids long. Germline lookup yields CDR1 SNHLY and CDR2 FYNNEI. CDR3 amino acids: CASSAGWVDGYTF. The CDR3 bases are TGTGCCAGCAGTGCGGGTTGGGTCGATGGCTACACCTTC.

This clonotype was found many times. The rearrangement links TRBV5-4 to TRBJ1-1; no reliable D call. The V gene lost 2 bases and the J gene lost 7 bases, with 6 bases spanning the gap. The CDR3 is 11 residues long. Germline V gives CDR1 SGHNT, CDR2 YYREEE (reference sequence). CDR3 coding DNA: TGTGCCAGCAGCTTAGACGGTGAAGCTTTCTTT. This sequence encodes CASSLDGEAFF. The full variable domain, with the rest looked up from reference TRBV5-4 and TRBJ1-1, is ETGVTQSPTHLIKTRGQQVTLRCSSQSGHNTVSWYQQALGQGPQFIFQYYREEENGRGNFPPRFSGLQFPNYSSELNVNALELDDSALYLCASSLDGEAFFGQGTRLTVV.

As to this clonotype: A much bigger clone sits one base away, suggesting this may be a read error. This chain uses TRBV2 with TRBJ2-7; TRBD1 might be the D (5 bases). The CDR3 consists of 15 residues. Germline V lookup: CDR1 SNHLY, CDR2 FYNNEI. Here the CDR3 DNA reads TGTGCCTGCAGTTACTCGTACAGGACCTCCTACGAGCAGTACTTC. Its translation is CACSYSYRTSYEQYF.

The rearrangement links TRBV2 to TRBJ2-3, with 8 bases lining up with TRBD2. Losses at the gene ends were 7 bases for V and 1 base for J; bases not matched to a gene: 7. From germline, CDR1 is SNHLY and CDR2 FYNNEI. The CDR3 has 15 residues. In nucleotides, the CDR3 is TGTGCCAGCATCTGGGAGCGGGGGCGCACAGATACGCAGTATTTT. Its protein product is CASIWERGRTDTQYF. The full variable domain, its missing parts supplied by reference TRBV2 and TRBJ2-3, is EPEVTQTPSHQVTQMGQEVILRCVPISNHLYFYWYRQILGQKVEFLVSFYNNEISEKSEIFDDQFSVERPDGSNFTLKIRSTKLEDSAMYFCASIWERGRTDTQYFGPGTRLTVL.

The table lists this clonotype with many counts. The V gene is TRBV27, the J gene TRBJ2-5; D ambiguous. V lost 6 bases and J lost 5, with 16 bases in between. The CDR3 extends over 14 amino acids. Per germline, CDR1 MNHEY and CDR2 SMNVEV (reference sequence). As DNA, the CDR3 is TGTGCCAGCAGCCAAGTGGACCGCATCGAGACCCAGTACTTC. As protein: CASSQVDRIETQYF.

In this sample, this clonotype turned up many times. V usage is TRBV29-1 and J usage is TRBJ1-3; D remains ambiguous. The germline V gene encodes CDR1 SQVTM and CDR2 ANQGSEA. The CDR3 has 15 amino acids. With 0 bases removed from V and 2 bases from J, the gap between germline ends came to 11 bases. The DNA for the CDR3 is TGCAGCGTTGAAGATCTTACAGACCCTGGAAACACCATATATTTT. It specifies CSVEDLTDPGNTIYF.

The chain is built from TRBV10-3 and TRBJ2-7, with TRBD2 identical over 8 bases. The CDR3 totals 15 residues. Germline V gives CDR1 ENHRY, CDR2 SYGVKD. V shed 4 bases, J shed 4 bases, and the junction held 9 bases outside the gene matches. In nucleotides, the CDR3 is TGTGCCATCAGTGCCCGGGGGGGTTCGGCATACGAGCAGTACTTC. This translates into CAISARGGSAYEQYF.

The chain is built from TRBV2 and TRBJ2-1, with TRBD2 matching 14 bases. The germline gives CDR1 SNHLY, CDR2 FYNNEI. V shed 4 bases and J 0 bases; nucleotides not matched to a gene: 5. This CDR3 has 18 amino acids. The CDR3 loop reads CASSAGLAGAISYNEQFF. In DNA, the CDR3 is TGTGCCAGCAGTGCGGGACTAGCGGGGGCGATCTCCTACAATGAGCAGTTCTTC. The variable domain in full, completed from reference TRBV2 and TRBJ2-1, reads EPEVTQTPSHQVTQMGQEVILRCVPISNHLYFYWYRQILGQKVEFLVSFYNNEISEKSEIFDDQFSVERPDGSNFTLKIRSTKLEDSAMYFCASSAGLAGAISYNEQFFGPGTRLTVL.

This clonotype appeared many times. The rearrangement links TRBV19 to TRBJ1-1, with D hard to call. Per germline, CDR1 LNHDA and CDR2 SQIVND (reference sequence). V lost 5 bases, J lost 11 bases, and 12 bases lay in between. This CDR3 has 11 amino acids. CDR3 sequence: CASSSGLRAFF. CDR3 nucleotide sequence: TGTGCCAGTAGTTCGGGCTTGAGGGCTTTCTTT.

This clonotype was seen many times. It may be a read error: a sequence one base away is much more abundant. The chain uses TRBV7-8 and TRBJ1-1; 7 nucleotides agree with TRBD1. CDR1 SGHVS and CDR2 FQNEAQ come from the germline V gene. The CDR3 loop spans 16 amino acids. The CDR3 loop reads CASSSDRQGTGTEALF. The CDR3 DNA sequence: TGTGCCAGCAGCTCGGATCGACAGGGAACGGGCACTGAAGCTCTCTTT.

Many counts were recorded for this clonotype. V is TRBV25-1 and J is TRBJ2-7; D remains unclear. The CDR3 length is 13 residues. Germline CDR1 reads MGHDK; CDR2 reads SYGVNS. V was pared by 3 bases and J by 7 bases, with 13 bases between. The CDR3 region has the DNA TGTGCCAGCAGTGAGGGCTTTGGTGGGGAGCAGTACTTC. Translation gives CASSEGFGGEQYF.

This clonotype was observed at least ten times. The V call is TRBV3-1, the J call TRBJ2-1; D gene unclear. This CDR3 contains 12 residues. The germline gives CDR1 LGHDT, CDR2 YNNKEL (reference sequence). V shed 2 bases and J shed 7 bases, with 6 bases lying between them. As DNA, the CDR3 is TGTGCCAGCAGCCAAAACTGTAATGAGCAGTTCTTC. The encoded protein is CASSQNCNEQFF.

The rearrangement joins TRBV13 to TRBJ1-3, with D uncertain. This CDR3 is built from 17 residues. CDR1 is PRHDT and CDR2 is FYEKMQ in the germline V gene (reference sequence). V gave up 4 bases and J gave up 4 bases, with 20 bases separating them. The CDR3 loop is CASSYVMQAQQGNTIYF. CDR3 sequence (DNA): TGTGCCAGCAGCTACGTCATGCAGGCACAACAAGGAAACACCATATATTTT.

This clonotype was seen once. This rearrangement joins TRBV29-1 to TRBJ1-1; D uncertain. The CDR3 loop spans 11 amino acids. V lost 3 bases and J 3 bases, leaving 5 bases between the germline ends. CDR1 SQVTM and CDR2 ANQGSEA come from the germline V gene. The CDR3 spells CSVDAYTEAFF. CDR3 in DNA: TGCAGCGTTGATGCCTACACTGAAGCTTTCTTT.

This clonotype was recorded at least ten times. The chain links TRBV30 to TRBJ2-7; 8 bases line up with TRBD2. The germline V gene has CDR1 GTSNPN and CDR2 SVGIG (reference sequence). Trimming at V came to 1 base and at J to 1 base, leaving 6 bases not matched to a gene. The CDR3 spans 15 residues. CDR3 sequence reads: CAWSAAAGDSYEQYF. CDR3 in DNA: TGTGCCTGGAGTGCGGCAGCGGGGGATTCCTACGAGCAGTACTTC.

This clonotype has just one count. The germline gene is not matched at one end of the junction; a read error may be the cause. CDR3 coding DNA: TGTGCCTGCAGTGAGACCCAGGGGAGCTCCTACGAGCAGTACTTC. Protein: CACSETQGSSYEQYF. The chain is built from TRBV25-1 and TRBJ2-7; TRBD1 is a possible D gene (6 bases). The CDR3 extends over 15 amino acids. CDR1 is MGHDK, CDR2 SYGVNS, per germline.

The chain has TRBV19 and TRBJ1-2; a weak D match, TRBD1 (6 bases). V was clipped by 7 bases and J by 4 bases, with 7 bases between them. From germline, CDR1 is LNHDA and CDR2 SQIVND (reference sequence). The CDR3 runs 11 residues. The CDR3 region has the DNA TGTGCCAGTATGGGGGCCTATGGCTACACCTTC. This translates into CASMGAYGYTF.

The CDR3 loop is CASSHGYTF. The CDR3 DNA sequence: TGTGCCAGCAGCCATGGCTACACCTTC. This rearrangement joins TRBV7-9 to TRBJ1-2; D unresolved. Per the germline V gene, CDR1 is SEHNR and CDR2 is FQNEAQ (reference sequence). There are 9 residues in the CDR3. The V and J ends lost 5 bases and 6 bases respectively, with 1 base between them. Drawing the rest from reference TRBV7-9 and TRBJ1-2, the complete variable domain is DTGVSQNPRHKITKRGQNVTFRCDPISEHNRLYWYRQTLGQGPEFLTYFQNEAQLEKSRLLSDRFSAERPKGSFSTLEIQRTEQGDSAMYLCASSHGYTFGSGTRLTVV.

The V gene is TRBV30, the J gene TRBJ2-3; 10 bases are shared with TRBD1. This CDR3 contains 14 residues. Losses at the gene ends were 3 bases for V and 4 bases for J; bases not matched to a gene: 4. Germline CDR1 GTSNPN, CDR2 SVGIG (reference sequence). This CDR3 reads CAWSRGQGADTQYF. The CDR3 region has the DNA TGTGCCTGGAGCCGAGGACAGGGGGCAGATACGCAGTATTTT. Together with reference TRBV30 and TRBJ2-3, the CDR3 gives the full variable domain: SQTIHQWPATLVQPVGSPLSLECTVEGTSNPNLYWYRQAAGRGLQLLFYSVGIGQISSEVPQNLSASRPQDRQFILSSKKLLLSDSGFYLCAWSRGQGADTQYFGPGTRLTVL.

This clonotype appeared many times. This chain joins TRBV3-1 and TRBJ1-1; tentative D call: TRBD1 (6 bases). Per the germline V gene, CDR1 is LGHDT and CDR2 is YNNKEL (reference sequence). With 4 bases removed from V and 4 bases from J, the gap between germline ends came to 16 bases. The CDR3 has 15 amino acids. For the CDR3, the DNA is TGTGCCAGCAGCCCGTCGGTGAGGGGGGTCACTGAAGCTTTCTTT. Translated, it gives CASSPSVRGVTEAFF.

This clonotype was counted ten times or more. The V gene is TRBV27, the J gene TRBJ2-7, with D perhaps TRBD2 (5 bases). The CDR3 spans 14 residues. V lost 3 bases and J 3 bases, leaving 12 bases between the germline ends. Germline assignment: CDR1 MNHEY and CDR2 SMNVEV (reference sequence). The CDR3 spells CASSFQRGIYEQYF. The DNA of the CDR3 is TGTGCCAGCAGTTTCCAGAGAGGGATCTACGAGCAGTACTTC.

This clonotype was detected many times. The chain recombines TRBV7-2 with TRBJ1-1; no reliable D call. Germline values: CDR1 SGHTA, CDR2 FQGNSA. The CDR3 is made up of 15 amino acids. The V and J ends lost 2 bases and 5 bases respectively, with 15 bases between them. CDR3 sequence: CASSLFGRAGTEAFF. The CDR3 DNA reads TGTGCCAGCAGCTTATTTGGCCGGGCAGGAACTGAAGCTTTCTTT.

This clonotype appeared many times. This chain uses TRBV4-1 with TRBJ2-7; D is unclear. CDR1 MGHRA and CDR2 YSYEKL come from the germline V gene. The CDR3 sequence is 15 residues long. V was trimmed by 1 base and J by 2 bases, leaving 12 bases between them. This chain's CDR3 is CASSQAAEPPYEQYF. DNA of the CDR3: TGCGCCAGCAGCCAAGCCGCCGAGCCTCCCTACGAGCAGTACTTC.